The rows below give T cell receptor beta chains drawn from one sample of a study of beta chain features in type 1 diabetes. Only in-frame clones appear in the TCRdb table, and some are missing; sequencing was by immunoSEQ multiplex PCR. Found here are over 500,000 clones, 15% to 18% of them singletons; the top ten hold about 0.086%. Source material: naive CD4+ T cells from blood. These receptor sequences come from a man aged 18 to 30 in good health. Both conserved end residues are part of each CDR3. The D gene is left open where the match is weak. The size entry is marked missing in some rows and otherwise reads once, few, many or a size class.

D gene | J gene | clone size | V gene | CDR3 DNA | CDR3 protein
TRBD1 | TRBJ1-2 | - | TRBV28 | TGTGCCAGCAGTTCTTACTCCGGAGGGGGCGGTCGGGCTGGCTACACCTTC | CASSSYSGGGGRAGYTF
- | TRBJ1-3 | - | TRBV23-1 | TGCGCCAGCACCCCTGCGGGGAACTCTGGAAACACCATATATTTT | CASTPAGNSGNTIYF
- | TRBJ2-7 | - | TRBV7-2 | TGTGCCAGCAGCTTAGCCGGGGGACCCTACGAGCAGTACTTC | CASSLAGGPYEQYF
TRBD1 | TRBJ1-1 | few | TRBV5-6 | TGTGCCACCGGGACAGGGGGCATGAACACTGAAGCTTTCTTT | CATGTGGMNTEAFF
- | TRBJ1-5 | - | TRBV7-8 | TGTGCCAGCAGCCCCTACAGGGTCGGTCGACAGCCCCAGCATTTT | CASSPYRVGRQPQHF
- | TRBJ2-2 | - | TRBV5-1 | TGCGCCAGCAGCTTGGACTCGCTCGGGGAGCTGTTTTTT | CASSLDSLGELFF
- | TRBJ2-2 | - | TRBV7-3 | TGTGCCAGCAGCTTAACCTCGGACGCCACCGGGGAGCTGTTTTTT | CASSLTSDATGELFF
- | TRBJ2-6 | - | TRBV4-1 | TGCGCCAGCAGCCAATCAAGGGCCGGGGCCAACGTCCTGACTTTC | CASSQSRAGANVLTF
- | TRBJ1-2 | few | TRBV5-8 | TGTGCCAGCAGCGCCGGCGGCTACACCTTC | CASSAGGYTF
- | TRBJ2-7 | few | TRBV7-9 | TGTGCCAGCAGCTTAACCACCCTCTCCTACGAGCAGTACTTC | CASSLTTLSYEQYF